What follows are 2 T cell receptor beta chains derived from one specimen sequenced in a study of cytomegalovirus exposure and HLA in healthy donors. PCR used 60 Vbeta primers and 13 Jbeta primers. TCRdb's copy holds only in-frame clones and misses some; the assay was immunoSEQ multiplex PCR. The table includes more than 95,000 clones, approximately 74% detected once. Sequencing was done on a sample of PBMCs. These TCRs come from a woman aged 50 to 60 in good health and CMV-seropositive.

This clone was seen more than once but under ten times. The rearrangement joins TRBV13 to TRBJ1-1; 9 bases align to TRBD1. Germline trimming cut 4 bases from V and 4 bases from J; bases unmatched to any gene: 7. Germline CDR1 and CDR2: PRHDT and FYEKMQ (reference sequence). The CDR3 contains 15 residues. CDR3 sequence: CASSSPGQGSTEAFF. The DNA for the CDR3 is TGTGCCAGCAGCTCACCGGGACAGGGTAGCACTGAAGCTTTCTTT.

The chain is built from TRBV2 and TRBJ1-2; D not certain. Germline CDR1 reads SNHLY; CDR2 reads FYNNEI. V lost 2 bases to trimming and J lost 2 bases, with 3 bases between them. This CDR3 comprises 12 residues. CDR3 nucleotide sequence: TGTGCCAGCAGTGAACAGAACTATGGCTACACCTTC. Its protein is CASSEQNYGYTF. The full variable domain, in which reference TRBV2 and TRBJ1-2 provide the parts outside the CDR3, is EPEVTQTPSHQVTQMGQEVILRCVPISNHLYFYWYRQILGQKVEFLVSFYNNEISEKSEIFDDQFSVERPDGSNFTLKIRSTKLEDSAMYFCASSEQNYGYTFGSGTRLTVV.